This is a list of T cell receptor beta chains from one sample in a study of vaccination and CD4 T cells after COVID-19. One entry per CDR3 protein, called by TCRdb with MiXCR from the PCR reads. The data show just over 35,000 distinct CDR3 sequences, about 34% seen once. This specimen consisted of CD4+ T cells from blood, obtained about 7 months after SARS-CoV-2 vaccination. These receptors all come from a human donor who had recovered from COVID-19. CDR3s include the opening cysteine and the closing phenylalanine or tryptophan. Each record gives: D gene, clone size, V gene, J gene, CDR3 DNA, CDR3 protein. D genes are given only for firm matches. Some rows have no size entry. The others give once, few or many, or a class for an expanded clone.

TRBD2	NA	TRBV20-1	TRBJ2-1	TGCAGTGCTAGAGGGCTAGCGGCGAATGAGCAGTTCTTC	CSARGLAANEQFF
NA	few	TRBV7-9	TRBJ2-7	TGTGCCAGCAGCTTAGAGGGGGGGAGCTCCTACGAGCAGTACTTC	CASSLEGGSSYEQYF
NA	NA	TRBV20-1	TRBJ1-1	TGCAGTGCTGGAATTAGCGGGCTCATGAACACTGAAGCTTTCTTT	CSAGISGLMNTEAFF
NA	NA	TRBV28	TRBJ1-1	TGTGCCAGCAGGTCGCAGGAGTGGGCTGAAGCTTTCTTT	CASRSQEWAEAFF
NA	NA	TRBV7-2	TRBJ2-2	TGTGCCAGCAGCCCAGGGTTGTGGGAGCTGTTTTTT	CASSPGLWELFF
NA	NA	TRBV7-3	TRBJ2-1	TGTGCCAGCAGCTTGGGGGACTCGCCATATGGCGATGAGCAGTTCTTC	CASSLGDSPYGDEQFF
NA	NA	TRBV7-9	TRBJ2-4	TGTGCCAGCAGCTCGACCGAGGAGGGCGGGGACATTCAGTACTTC	CASSSTEEGGDIQYF
NA	NA	TRBV20-1	TRBJ2-5	TGCAGTGCTAGATTAGGCCCTGGGGTGACCCAGTACTTC	CSARLGPGVTQYF
NA	NA	TRBV28	TRBJ1-5	TGTGCCAGCAGTTTAGGGACCCTCAATCAGCCCCAGCATTTT	CASSLGTLNQPQHF
TRBD2	few	TRBV27	TRBJ2-7	TGTGCCAGCAGATATAGCGGGGGAAGGACCTACGAGCAGTACTTC	CASRYSGGRTYEQYF
NA	NA	TRBV6-5	TRBJ1-1	TGTGCCAGCAGTTGGGTCCCGAACACTGAAGCTTTCTTT	CASSWVPNTEAFF
NA	NA	TRBV15	TRBJ2-3	TGTGCCACCAGCAGAGAACGTTCCGGGAACACAGATACGCAGTATTTT	CATSRERSGNTDTQYF